By share, the clone carrying this TCR beta chain ranks as large. The data derive from a study of blood T cell repertoires in COVID-19. Study at large: The United States, Italy and Spain provided the acute and convalescent COVID-19 samples. Sample material is recorded as cDNA or gDNA derived from T cells, B-cell-depleted T cells, or PBMCs.

The CDR3 has 13 residues. Germline V gene sequence: CDR1 SEHNR, CDR2 FQNEAQ (reference sequence). The V end was cut by 6 bases, the J end by 2 bases, with 11 bases between. Per the original methods: Quantification of nucleated cells was approximated via reference gene primer amplification. The method was immunoSEQ multiplex PCR; TCRdb's version includes in-frame clones alone and lacks a portion of them. V and J calls and clone size come straight from that table; D and trimming were deduced from the DNA. This table has 100,000 or so clones, about 75% appearing once. This TCR derives from a woman between 65 and 79 years old with acute or convalescent COVID-19. The sample was peripheral blood. V is TRBV7-9 and J is TRBJ2-7; TRBD1 might be the D (6 bases). For the CDR3, the DNA is TGTGCCAGCAGGGACAGCCTAACCTACGAGCAGTACTTC. Residues: CASRDSLTYEQYF.